The entry that follows covers one T cell receptor (beta chain) sequence. These data are taken from a study of T-cell reconstitution after alpha-beta-depleted transplantation in children. This sample's TCRbeta library carried unique molecular identifier barcodes. TCRdb called the PCR reads again in MiXCR, with one record for every CDR3 protein. The table has around 400,000 distinct CDR3 sequences, over 20% seen once. Germline CDR1 is MGHRA and CDR2 is YSYEKL. The CDR3 spans 12 residues. Trimming took off 4 bases at V and 15 bases at J, with 16 bases between the two ends. This TCR came from a human donor who donated a stem cell graft to a child with acute myeloid leukemia. The V gene is TRBV4-1, the J gene TRBJ2-1, with D perhaps TRBD1 or TRBD2 (5 bases each). This material consisted of PBMCs from the stem cell graft donor, taken from the stem cell graft. The CDR3 coding sequence is TGCGCCAGCAGCCCTGGGGGTCCCCTGCGGTTCTTC. Its protein is CASSPGGPLRFF.